The 10 T cell receptor beta chains in this list originate from one sample, sequenced in a study of blood T cell repertoires in COVID-19. Repertoires were generated with immunoSEQ multiplex PCR, while TCRdb's copy carries only in-frame clones and drops some. The sample has under 300,000 clones, around 89% seen once. Sequencing was carried out using peripheral blood. All receptors come from a woman in her 40s with acute or convalescent COVID-19.

In this sample, this clone turned up once. The V and J genes are TRBV15 and TRBJ1-5, with 8 bases fitting TRBD1. Germline lookup yields CDR1 LNHNV and CDR2 YYDKDF (reference sequence). The CDR3 contains 15 residues. V gave up 8 bases and J gave up 2 bases; unmatched junction bases: 8. For the CDR3, the DNA is TGTGCCACCTCGAGACAGGGGAAGGGCAATCAGCCCCAGCATTTT. Amino acids: CATSRQGKGNQPQHF.

V is TRBV2 and J is TRBJ2-1; 9 bases are a match to TRBD1. Germline V lookup: CDR1 SNHLY, CDR2 FYNNEI. V lost 4 bases, J lost 8 bases, and 9 bases stayed unmatched. The length of the CDR3 is 15 residues. The DNA of the CDR3 is TGTGCCAGCAGTGTACCGACAGGGGGTACCCATGAGCAGTTCTTC. It codes for CASSVPTGGTHEQFF.

This rearrangement joins TRBV5-1 to TRBJ1-6; perhaps TRBD1 as D (6 bases). The V and J ends lost 3 bases and 3 bases respectively, with 7 bases between them. Germline V gene data show CDR1 as SGHRS and CDR2 as YFSETQ. The CDR3 spans 14 residues. This chain's CDR3 is CASSSGHYNSPLHF. In nucleotides, the CDR3 is TGCGCCAGCAGCTCGGGACACTATAATTCACCCCTCCACTTT.

The V call is TRBV29-1, the J call TRBJ2-3; the match to TRBD1 covers 7 bases. CDR3 length: 14 amino acids. Germline-derived CDR1 and CDR2 are SQVTM and ANQGSEA. After removal of 4 bases from V and 1 base from J, the junction contained 5 bases not matched to a gene. The CDR3 bases are TGCAGCGTTGGGGGGACAGCCCGCACAGATACGCAGTATTTT. As protein: CSVGGTARTDTQYF.

The rearrangement joins TRBV10-3 to TRBJ1-3; the D gene is possibly TRBD1 (6 bases). CDR1 is ENHRY and CDR2 is SYGVKD in the germline V gene. The CDR3 spans 14 residues. The V and J ends lost 10 bases and 0 bases respectively, with 13 bases between them. CDR3: CATQGQTSGNTIYF. CDR3 bases: TGTGCCACCCAGGGGCAGACCTCTGGAAACACCATATATTTT.

This chain links TRBV18 with TRBJ1-2; D ambiguous. Germline assignment: CDR1 KGHSH and CDR2 LQKENI. Trimming pared 2 bases from V and 4 bases from J, leaving 8 bases between. The CDR3 runs 13 residues. In DNA, the CDR3 is TGTGCCAGCTCACCAGGGAGGACCTATGGCTACACCTTC. Its translation: CASSPGRTYGYTF.

The V call is TRBV6-5, the J call TRBJ1-5, with 7 bases lining up with TRBD1. V trimming: 7 bases; J trimming: 4 bases; junction bases outside the gene matches: 7. The CDR3 is 14 amino acids. Per the germline V gene, CDR1 is MNHEY and CDR2 is SVGAGI. The CDR3: CASNLSGGNQPQHF. The CDR3 region has the DNA TGTGCCAGCAACTTATCAGGGGGGAATCAGCCCCAGCATTTT.

V is TRBV19 and J is TRBJ1-2, with D uncertain. The CDR3 consists of 13 residues. V was trimmed by 7 bases and J by 8 bases, leaving 17 bases between them. Germline V gene lookup returns CDR1 LNHDA and CDR2 SQIVND (reference sequence). The CDR3 spells CASISRGSGGYTF. CDR3 in DNA: TGTGCCAGTATATCGAGAGGATCGGGAGGCTACACCTTC.

The CDR3 coding sequence is TGTGCCAGCAGGGTAGCGGCAACCTACGAGCAGTACGTC. Translating gives CASRVAATYEQYV. The gene calls are TRBV2 and TRBJ2-7; weak D call: TRBD2 (6 bases). The CDR3 spans 13 residues. V shed 6 bases and J shed 2 bases, with 11 bases lying between them. Germline V gene data show CDR1 as SNHLY and CDR2 as FYNNEI.

The chain links TRBV6-5 to TRBJ1-6; D might be TRBD1 (6 bases). The CDR3 contains 12 residues. V was clipped by 10 bases and J by 7 bases, with 11 bases between them. Germline loops: CDR1 MNHEY, CDR2 SVGAGI. CDR3 protein: CATKGGNSPLHF. Here the CDR3 DNA reads TGTGCCACTAAGGGGGGGAATTCACCCCTCCACTTT.